The rows below give T cell receptor beta chains drawn from one sample of a study of shared T cell receptors in the human thymus. Only in-frame clones appear in the TCRdb table, and some are missing; sequencing was by immunoSEQ multiplex PCR. The sample contains some 760,000 clones, around 85% of which appear only once. These same records also appear under a second study, on human thymus T cells.

The specimen was thymocytes. Source of these receptors: a girl under two years old with a congenital heart defect. CDR3s include the opening cysteine and the closing phenylalanine or tryptophan. Fields, in order: CDR3 DNA, CDR3 protein, D gene, J gene, V gene, clone size. A D gene is named only where the DNA matches it firmly. Some rows have no size entry. The others give once, few or many, or a class for an expanded clone.

TGTGCCAGCAGTAAGGACAGGGTGGGAGGCTACACCTTC CASSKDRVGGYTF TRBD1 TRBJ1-2 TRBV2 -
TGTGCCAGCAGTCCCACAGGGGCGAACACCGGGGAGCTGTTTTTT CASSPTGANTGELFF TRBD1 TRBJ2-2 TRBV6-5 -
TGTGCCAGCAGTGTACGGACGTATCCCGCCAGGTCGGGATACAATGAGCAGTTCTTC CASSVRTYPARSGYNEQFF - TRBJ2-1 TRBV6-4 -
TGCGCCAGCAGCTTGTCGCCAGTCCCTCCAATCTATGGCTACACCTTC CASSLSPVPPIYGYTF - TRBJ1-2 TRBV5-1 -
TGTGCCAGCAGCGTCGGGGACAGGGGAAAACTGTTTTTT CASSVGDRGKLFF TRBD1 TRBJ1-4 TRBV9 -
TGTGCCAGTAGTCAGGGACTAGCGAATACGCAGTATTTT CASSQGLANTQYF TRBD2 TRBJ2-3 TRBV19 -
TGTGCCAGCAGGGGACTAGGTCCTTATCAGCCCCAGCATTTT CASRGLGPYQPQHF - TRBJ1-5 TRBV27 -
TGCGCCAGCAGCCCAGGGGTGTACACTGAAGCTTTCTTT CASSPGVYTEAFF - TRBJ1-1 TRBV5-1 -
TGTGCCATCAGTGAGACCCCCAGGGGGCGGTCAGATACGCAGTATTTT CAISETPRGRSDTQYF TRBD1 TRBJ2-3 TRBV10-3 once
TGTGCCAGTAGTAGGGAGGGAGGATGGGTTAGCACAGATACGCAGTATTTT CASSREGGWVSTDTQYF TRBD2 TRBJ2-3 TRBV19 -
TGCGCCACCGGGCGGTGTCCTGGGGCGACAGGGCCTGGCTACACCTTC CATGRCPGATGPGYTF TRBD1 TRBJ1-2 TRBV5-1 -
TGTGCCGGGTCTCGGACAGGGGATCCCAATGAGCAGTTCTTC CAGSRTGDPNEQFF TRBD1 TRBJ2-1 TRBV6-1 -
TGTGCCAGTAGTACCCCAAGTGTGGGGGCGGACAATCAGCCCCAGCATTTT CASSTPSVGADNQPQHF - TRBJ1-5 TRBV19 once
TGTGCCAGGGGGGAGCGGGGGGTCACCTTTGTCACAGATACGCAGTATTTT CARGERGVTFVTDTQYF TRBD2 TRBJ2-3 TRBV2 -
TGTGCCAGTAGTATAGCTGACCTAGCAGGCACAGATACGCAGTATTTT CASSIADLAGTDTQYF - TRBJ2-3 TRBV19 -
TGTGCCAGCAGCTTAACGGGGGACAGGGAGTCACCCCTCCACTTT CASSLTGDRESPLHF TRBD1 TRBJ1-6 TRBV7-3 -
TGTGCCAGCAGTGAAACAGGGGTTGCCCCTTATAATGAAAAACTGTTTTTT CASSETGVAPYNEKLFF TRBD1 TRBJ1-4 TRBV6-1 -
TGTGCCAGTAGTATAGTCGGGGGACGGGGCTATGGCTACACCTTC CASSIVGGRGYGYTF - TRBJ1-2 TRBV19 once
TGCGCCAGCAGCCAAGAATTCCCCGAGGTGGTCAGGGGCTCTCATAGCAATCAGCCCCAGCATTTT CASSQEFPEVVRGSHSNQPQHF - TRBJ1-5 TRBV4-1 -
TGCGCCAGCAGCCTCTTACAGGGGCCCACTGAAGCTTTCTTT CASSLLQGPTEAFF TRBD1 TRBJ1-1 TRBV4-1 -
TGTGCCAGCAGTACGACAGGGATAGGCACCTACGAGCAGTACTTC CASSTTGIGTYEQYF TRBD1 TRBJ2-7 TRBV2 -
TGTGCCAGCAGCGGGGACATTCGCCAAACCTCGAACACTGAAGCTTTCTTT CASSGDIRQTSNTEAFF - TRBJ1-1 TRBV5-4 -
TGTGCCAGCAGCGTACACAGGGTAGGAGGAAACACCATATATTTT CASSVHRVGGNTIYF - TRBJ1-3 TRBV9 -
TGTGCCAGCAGCTTACGCGGCGTACCAAACACAGATACGCAGTATTTT CASSLRGVPNTDTQYF - TRBJ2-3 TRBV7-8 -
TGTGCCAGCAGCGCAAAGGACAAGGAAAACAATGAGCAGTTCTTC CASSAKDKENNEQFF - TRBJ2-1 TRBV9 -
TGTGCCAGCAGCTTGTCGGGGGTGGGAGAGACCCAGTACTTC CASSLSGVGETQYF - TRBJ2-5 TRBV5-4 -
TGTGCCAGCCGAAACCTCCGGGGGACAGCTTTCTTT CASRNLRGTAFF - TRBJ1-1 TRBV6-4 -